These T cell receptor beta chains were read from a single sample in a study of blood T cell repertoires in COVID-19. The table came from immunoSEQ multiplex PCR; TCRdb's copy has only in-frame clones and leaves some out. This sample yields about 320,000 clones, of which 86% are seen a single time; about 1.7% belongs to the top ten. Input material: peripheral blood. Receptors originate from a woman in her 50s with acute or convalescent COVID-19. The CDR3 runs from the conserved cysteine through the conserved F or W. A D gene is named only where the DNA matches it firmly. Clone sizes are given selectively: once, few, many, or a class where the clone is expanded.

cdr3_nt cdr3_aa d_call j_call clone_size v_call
TGCAGCGTCGCCCGGGATCCGGATGAGTCGGAGACCCAGTACTTC CSVARDPDESETQYF - TRBJ2-5 - TRBV29-1
TGTGCTAGTGGCATGGGACAGGGGTACGAGCAGTACTTC CASGMGQGYEQYF TRBD1 TRBJ2-7 - TRBV12-5
TGTGCCAGCAAGGCGCGGTACTCTGGGGCCAACGTCCTGACTTTC CASKARYSGANVLTF - TRBJ2-6 few TRBV2
TGTGCCAGCAGCCCGAGCGGCCTACACAATCAGCCCCAGCATTTT CASSPSGLHNQPQHF - TRBJ1-5 once TRBV3-1/TRBV3-2
TGTGCCAGCAGCCAACTAGCGGGAGGGCTACAGTACTTC CASSQLAGGLQYF TRBD2 TRBJ2-7 - TRBV12-3/TRBV12-4
TGTGCCAGCAGTGAATTTAAGCGGGGCTACAATGAGCAGTTCTTC CASSEFKRGYNEQFF TRBD2 TRBJ2-1 - TRBV6-1
TGTGCCAGCAGTTCGATCGTGGGACAGAACACTGAAGCTTTCTTT CASSSIVGQNTEAFF - TRBJ1-1 - TRBV5-5
TGTGCCAGCAGTGACAACGGGACTAGCGGAGAAGAGGGGCGGAAAAAAGAGACCCAGTACTTC CASSDNGTSGEEGRKKETQYF TRBD2 TRBJ2-5 - TRBV6-4
TGTGCCAGCAGCCAAGTCCAGGGGAGTCCTACCGGGGAGCTGTTTTTT CASSQVQGSPTGELFF - TRBJ2-2 - TRBV14
TGCGCCAGCAGGTTAAGTATTGGAGTGGCCTATGGCTACACCTTC CASRLSIGVAYGYTF - TRBJ1-2 - TRBV4-1
TGCGCCAGCTCCCGAGGCCTCCCTAATACAGGGCGTGAAAAACTGTTTTTT CASSRGLPNTGREKLFF - TRBJ1-4 - TRBV23-1
TGTGCCAGCAGCCTCGCGCTCTCTGGAAACACCATATATTTT CASSLALSGNTIYF - TRBJ1-3 - TRBV7-6
TGTGCCACTGCCCAGGGACAGAACTATGGCTACACCTTC CATAQGQNYGYTF TRBD1 TRBJ1-2 - TRBV19
TGTGCCAGCCAGGAGGACCACAGGGATGGCTACACCTTC CASQEDHRDGYTF - TRBJ1-2 once TRBV28
TGTGCCAGCTCACCCACCGGGGACAAAAACTATGGCTACACCTTC CASSPTGDKNYGYTF - TRBJ1-2 - TRBV18
TGTGCCAGCAGCTTAAGACGCGAGGCGGGAGGTTTGGGCTACGAGCAGTACTTC CASSLRREAGGLGYEQYF TRBD2 TRBJ2-7 - TRBV7-2
TGTGCCAGCAGCTTAGACAGGTTCTACTACGAGCAGTACTTC CASSLDRFYYEQYF - TRBJ2-7 few TRBV7-2
TGCGCCAGCAGCTCGTCCGGGACAGCGAACACTGAAGCTTTCTTT CASSSSGTANTEAFF TRBD1 TRBJ1-1 - TRBV5-1
TGTGCCAGCAGCCCCGAGGGACAGGGTAGCGACGAGCAGTACTTC CASSPEGQGSDEQYF TRBD1 TRBJ2-7 once TRBV7-3
TGTGCCACCAAAAAGCCCCAGGGGGCGAACACAGATACGCAGTATTTT CATKKPQGANTDTQYF TRBD1 TRBJ2-3 - TRBV10-3
TGTGCCAGTAGGCCTACGGGGAATGGCTACACCTTC CASRPTGNGYTF - TRBJ1-2 - TRBV19
TGTGCCAGAAGCCCTGGAGCTAGCGGGAGGGCAACGAATGAGCAGTTCTTC CARSPGASGRATNEQFF TRBD2 TRBJ2-1 - TRBV5-3
TGTGCCAGCATATTCAGGGACTATGGCTACACCTTC CASIFRDYGYTF - TRBJ1-2 - TRBV6-5
TGTGCCAGTACCCCGGGACAGGCAGTCGACGAGCAGTACTTC CASTPGQAVDEQYF TRBD1 TRBJ2-7 - TRBV19
TGTGCCAGCAGCTTAATGGCGGAGAGGGCCTACGAGCAGTACTTC CASSLMAERAYEQYF - TRBJ2-7 - TRBV7-9
TGCGCCAGCAGCTCGGGGACTAGCCTGACCTACGAGCAGTACTTC CASSSGTSLTYEQYF TRBD2 TRBJ2-7 - TRBV5-1
TGTGCCAGCAGTCCACACGACACCGGGGAGCTGTTTTTT CASSPHDTGELFF - TRBJ2-2 - TRBV7-7
TGTGCCAGCAGCTCCGAGGGTAATTCACCCCTCCACTTT CASSSEGNSPLHF - TRBJ1-6 - TRBV2
TGCGCCAGCAGCTCGGGACAGGCTGATGAAGCTTTCTTT CASSSGQADEAFF TRBD1 TRBJ1-1 - TRBV5-1
TGTGCCATCAGTCCCGGGACAGAGCCTTACGAGCAGTACTTC CAISPGTEPYEQYF TRBD1 TRBJ2-7 once TRBV10-3
TGTGCCAGCAGCATGACAGGGGATTCACCCCTCCACTTT CASSMTGDSPLHF TRBD1 TRBJ1-6 - TRBV7-9
TGCAGTGCTAGTCATCAGGGGTTACGAGAAAAACTGTTTTTT CSASHQGLREKLFF - TRBJ1-4 - TRBV20-1
TGTGCCAGTAGTATAGGTGAGGGACTTAGCAATCAGCCCCAGCATTTT CASSIGEGLSNQPQHF - TRBJ1-5 - TRBV19
TGTGCCAGCAGCTTAGCACAAGTAAAGGAAAAACTGTTTTTT CASSLAQVKEKLFF - TRBJ1-4 - TRBV7-9
TGCAGCGTTGAACACTCAAAAAACACCGGGGAGCTGTTTTTT CSVEHSKNTGELFF - TRBJ2-2 - TRBV29-1
TGTGCCAGCAGCTTACACGGACTAGCGGGAGCCTCTAGCACAGATACGCAGTATTTT CASSLHGLAGASSTDTQYF TRBD2 TRBJ2-3 - TRBV7-2
TGTGCCAGCAGGACTACGGATCAGCCCCAGCATTTT CASRTTDQPQHF - TRBJ1-5 - TRBV28
TGTGCCAGCAGTATACACGTATCCGGGGAATCCGAGCAGTACTTC CASSIHVSGESEQYF - TRBJ2-7 - TRBV27
TGTGCCAGCAGTTTATATGGGAGAGGATCCTATAATTCACCCCTCCACTTT CASSLYGRGSYNSPLHF - TRBJ1-6 - TRBV27
TGTGCCAGCAGCCCAAGACCAGGGCGACCCTACGAGCAGTACTTC CASSPRPGRPYEQYF - TRBJ2-7 - TRBV7-9